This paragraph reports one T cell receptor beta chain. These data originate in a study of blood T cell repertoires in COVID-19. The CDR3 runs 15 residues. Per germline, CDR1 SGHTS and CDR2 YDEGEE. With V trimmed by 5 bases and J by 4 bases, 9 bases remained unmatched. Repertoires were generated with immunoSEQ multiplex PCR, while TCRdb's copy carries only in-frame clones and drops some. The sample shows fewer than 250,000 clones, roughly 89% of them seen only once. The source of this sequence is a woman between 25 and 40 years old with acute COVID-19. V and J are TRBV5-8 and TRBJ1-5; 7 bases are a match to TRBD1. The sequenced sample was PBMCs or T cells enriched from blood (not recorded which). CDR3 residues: CASRNDQGGNQPQHF. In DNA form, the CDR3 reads TGTGCCAGCAGAAACGACCAGGGGGGAAATCAGCCCCAGCATTTT. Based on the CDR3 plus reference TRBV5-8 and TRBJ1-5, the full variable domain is EAGVTQSPTHLIKTRGQQATLRCSPISGHTSVYWYQQALGLGLQFLLWYDEGEERNRGNFPPRFSGRQFPNYSSELNVNALELEDSALYLCASRNDQGGNQPQHFGDGTRLSIL.